The 6 T cell receptor beta chains reported below all come from one sample, sequenced in a study of OX40 agonist ivuxolimab in advanced cancers. Clones were read by immunoSEQ multiplex PCR, and TCRdb kept only the in-frame ones, dropping some. The table includes approximately 21,000 clones, approximately 80% detected once. Sequenced material: CD4+ or CD8+ T cells sorted from blood, taken in a trial of the OX40 agonist ivuxolimab. The receptor source for this set is an adult with an advanced solid tumor such as melanoma, head and neck, liver or kidney cancer.

This sequence joins TRBV7-2 and TRBJ2-3; D is unclear. From germline, CDR1 is SGHTA and CDR2 FQGNSA. V shed 1 base and J shed 1 base, with 6 bases lying between them. The CDR3 runs to 14 residues. In DNA form, the CDR3 reads TGTGCCAGCAGCTTAGTACGGGGCACAGATACGCAGTATTTT. Its protein product is CASSLVRGTDTQYF.

This chain joins TRBV7-9 and TRBJ1-3; the D is unclear. The germline gives CDR1 SEHNR, CDR2 FQNEAQ (reference sequence). Trimming stripped 11 bases from V and 0 bases from J, with 11 bases between. The CDR3 contains 13 residues. The CDR3 is CASQSPSGNTIYF. The CDR3 DNA is TGTGCCTCCCAGTCCCCCTCTGGAAACACCATATATTTT.

By sample fraction, this clone is medium-sized (0.01 to 0.1%). The chain links TRBV2 to TRBJ2-5; 7 positions match TRBD1. CDR1 is SNHLY and CDR2 is FYNNEI in the germline V gene. The CDR3 totals 15 residues. The trim removed 6 bases at V and 7 bases at J, leaving 14 bases unmatched. In nucleotides, the CDR3 is TGTGCCAGCAGCGCGGCCCGGACAGGCGGCGGGACCCAGTACTTC. Translating it yields CASSAARTGGGTQYF.

The chain employs TRBV28 and TRBJ2-7; 7 nucleotides agree with TRBD2. Per germline, CDR1 MDHEN and CDR2 SYDVKM. Trimming took 2 bases from V and 8 from J; bases not matched to a gene: 15. This CDR3 has 16 residues. CDR3 region: CASSLVLAEITTKQYF. Here the CDR3 DNA reads TGTGCCAGCAGTTTAGTCCTAGCGGAAATAACTACGAAGCAGTACTTC.

V and J are TRBV9 and TRBJ2-7; TRBD1 or TRBD2 may be the D gene (6 bases each). The V and J ends lost 3 bases and 5 bases respectively, with 18 bases between them. Germline values: CDR1 SGDLS, CDR2 YYNGEE. This CDR3 spans 15 amino acids. This CDR3 reads CASSASWGASDEQYF. CDR3 bases: TGTGCCAGCAGCGCTTCCTGGGGGGCGTCTGACGAGCAGTACTTC.

This clone was seen only once. V gene TRBV5-4 combines with J gene TRBJ2-3; 7 bases agree with TRBD2. The V gene's germline CDR1 is SGHNT and CDR2 YYREEE (reference sequence). There are 15 residues in the CDR3. With V trimmed by 3 bases and J by 0 bases, 4 bases remained unmatched. CDR3 protein: CASSWIAGSTDTQYF. The CDR3 bases are TGTGCCAGCAGCTGGATAGCGGGTAGCACAGATACGCAGTATTTT.